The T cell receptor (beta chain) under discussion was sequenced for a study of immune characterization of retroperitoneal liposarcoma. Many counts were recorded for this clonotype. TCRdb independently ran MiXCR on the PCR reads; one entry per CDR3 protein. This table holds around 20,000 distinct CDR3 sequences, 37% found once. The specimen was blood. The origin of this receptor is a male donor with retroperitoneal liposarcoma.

The CDR3 spells CASSSGGSGSLSGKLFF. The CDR3 region has the DNA TGTGCCAGCAGCTCCGGAGGGAGCGGGAGTTTGTCGGGGAAGCTGTTTTTT. The chain has TRBV7-4 and TRBJ2-2; 8 bases agree with TRBD2. Germline CDR1 SGHVT, CDR2 SQSDAQ. V was clipped by 4 bases and J by 12 bases; unmatched bases: 19. The CDR3 contains 17 residues.